This entry concerns a single T cell receptor beta chain. This clone was seen once. The target of this receptor is not known. No qualities accompany the bases; no much larger clone lies one base away. CDR1 and CDR2 were assigned from the germline V gene as SNHLY and FYNNEI. The CDR3 measures 14 amino acids from cysteine to phenylalanine. The only DNA kept is the CDR3, 42 bases in frame from the first base. Trimming costs V 1 base and J 6 bases, and their ends lie 13 bases apart. The data were taken from a study of cytomegalovirus exposure and HLA in healthy donors (dated by TCRdb to the late 2010s). For the study in its entirety: An earlier analysis of several hundred of the donors reported 250 to 350 Gb of sequence data and around 110 million unique TCR beta sequences from about 180 million T cells. An early release covering more than 500 HLA-typed donors comprised 250 to 350 gigabases of sequencing data and approximately 85 million unique TCR sequences. Among the roughly 400 genotyped donors, under 90% belonged to the genetic ancestry cluster associated with self-reported Caucasian donors. The aim of the study was to test whether cataloging public T cell receptors could identify signatures of past pathogen exposure. The study profiled the T cell repertoires of about 720 subjects by immunosequencing and related them to cytomegalovirus serostatus. In addition to the first cohort of hundreds of subjects, a separate validation cohort of 120 different subjects was used. To predict cytomegalovirus infection status, the study combined high-throughput TCR immunosequencing, statistical association of individual TCRs with disease status, and machine learning. A later analysis re-examined previously published TCR beta repertoires from about 700 donors and added high-resolution HLA genotyping to investigate patterns of TCR occurrence. The later analysis used no new phenotypic data to find candidate immune exposures, relying instead on TCR beta sequences and their occurrence across donors. An earlier analysis of 450 to 750 of the donors used high-throughput TCR beta sequencing to judge whether each TCR beta V gene segment behaved as functional or pseudogenic. Donor age, sex, ethnicity and CMV serostatus were compiled alongside the repertoire data. In a later genetic analysis, genome-wide SNP genotypes for 398 of the 666 donors were used, and that subset was treated as a discovery cohort. All discovery cohort repertoires had been generated on a single sequencing platform. HLA typing included class I and class II loci at four-digit resolution. Typing coverage varied by locus: roughly 620-630 donors for A, B, C, DRB1 and DQB1; roughly 500 for DQA1; approximately 610 for DPA1; around 490 for DPB1. Because of strong linkage in the cohort, a few DR-DQ haplotypes were treated as single units for association and clustering. Among about 370 genotyped donors of the cohort, an average of roughly 230,000 unique TCR beta nucleotide sequences was sequenced per donor, of which about 18% were non-productive. Study-level results and caveats: Immune exposure information for the cohort was limited to CMV serostatus. In a later genetic analysis, a missense DCLRE1C variant was associated with V-gene and J-gene trimming of TCR beta chains, and the association was replicated in an independent cohort. A further reported finding was that TCR beta sequences accurately predicted the HLA-A and HLA-B alleles for most subjects in the first cohort. Some IMGT-functional V segments, including TRBV6-2 and TRBV6-3, could not be told apart with the 87-base-pair reads, so those segments were excluded. A cluster of highly shared sequence variants was judged likely to be a technical artifact of the sequencing pipeline. Because counts were too low, roughly 18 rarely observed V segments, including chromosome 9 orphons, were left out of the earlier analysis of 587 of the donors. A later genetic analysis reported fewer N-insertions in productive TCRs among donors in an Asian-associated ancestry cluster than the roughly 670-donor mean. The authors suggested that the approach could potentially be extended to other disease states and immunological phenotypes. The classifier was reported to diagnose cytomegalovirus status with high specificity and sensitivity in both the original and validation cohorts. In vitro tests confirmed that a few of the cytomegalovirus-associated TCR beta chains recognize cytomegalovirus antigens. Across donors, most TCR sequences were observed very rarely, whereas some public TCRs were present in many individuals. A total of fewer than 200 TCR beta chains were listed by the study as associated with cytomegalovirus. The presence/absence analyses assumed that sequencing depth was roughly uniform across donors, and that assumption may not be true. Strong co-occurrence of HLA alleles, especially DR and DQ, made assigning TCR associations to individual alleles difficult. Because HLA typing was unavailable for some donors at each locus, only the typed subset was used in association tests. In a later analysis, around 17,000 TCR beta sequences were associated with specific HLA alleles at a false discovery rate of 0.05. According to a later analysis, TCR association rates differed among HLA loci, with DRB1 alleles showing the most associated TCRs and HLA-C alleles showing the fewest. A later analysis found that most CMV-associated TCR beta chains appeared HLA-restricted, with HLA associations seemingly driven largely by CMV exposure. Linkage disequilibrium might explain the correlated functional status among segregating V segments, but an unknown experimental factor could not be excluded. In a later analysis, HLA-associated TCR beta chains were found to be more clonally expanded and to have lower generation probabilities than equally common non-associated chains. In an earlier analysis of 450 to 750 of the donors, most TCR beta V segments appeared in productive rearrangements about 87% or about 30% of the time, broadly matching IMGT annotations. A later analysis reported that several top co-occurrence clusters appeared linked to parvovirus B19, influenza, CMV and Epstein-Barr virus. Only TCR beta chains were sequenced in this cohort, and the absence of alpha or paired-chain data limited detectable features.

To prepare the library, the immunoSEQ multiplex PCR assay was applied. For the multiplex PCR, a mixture combining 60 forward primers for TCR Vbeta segments and 13 reverse primers for TCR Jbeta segments was used. Amplification of the CDR3 region of rearranged TCR beta genes was performed with a multiplex PCR assay on genomic DNA. The Illumina HiSeq System was used to sequence the amplified TCR beta libraries as 87-base-pair reads. The authors' pipeline ran thus. A later analysis counted about 76 million unique TCR beta chains across the 690 or so repertoires, and around 12 million of these chains were shared by at least two donors. A nearest-neighbor algorithm error-corrected the raw reads and collapsed the reads into unique sequences, merging closely related sequences to remove PCR and sequencing errors. V, D and J gene segments were assigned by aligning CDR3 sequences to IMGT reference sequences. Each retained sequence needed at least a six-nucleotide match to both a V gene segment and a J gene segment. A rearrangement was called productive if the CDR3 had no stop codons and remained in frame with V and J, and every other rearrangement was called non-productive. CDR3 was defined according to IMGT convention as the region running from the second conserved V-encoded cysteine to the conserved J-encoded phenylalanine. The earlier analysis of 500 to 600 of the donors excluded sequences that lacked an unambiguous match to a single V gene segment. In an earlier analysis of roughly 500 of the donors, V segments were called functional above 56.7% productive rearrangements and were called segregating when the between-donor standard deviation exceeded 5%. To diagnose cytomegalovirus status from the catalog of TCR beta chain sequences, a statistical classification framework was built. In a later analysis, TCR nucleotide sequences were compared against IMGT/GENE-DB human TR gene sequences so that V and J genes could be assigned. The TCRdist pipeline was used in a later analysis to assign CDR3 sequences and most-parsimonious VDJ recombination scenarios. A later analysis defined each TCR beta chain by its CDR3 amino acid sequence plus V-gene family, and excluded reads lacking a unique V-gene family. A later analysis removed 600 or so highly shared, low-generation-probability nucleotide sequences to deal with suspected cross-contamination and a sequencing artifact. In a later analysis, a clonal expansion index for each public chain was calculated from normalized within-repertoire ranks of inferred template counts. A later analysis computed generation probabilities with a VDJ recombination model fitted to out-of-frame rearrangements, and checked the results against IGoR. In a later analysis, TCR-TCR, TCR-HLA and TCR-CMV co-occurrence was scored with hypergeometric tests, and a repertoire-size bias correction was applied to TCR pairs. False discovery rates were estimated in a later analysis by permuting HLA or CMV assignments 20 times. A later analysis grouped co-occurring TCRs with DBSCAN, adding TCRdist sequence similarity when clustering within HLA-allele-positive subsets. Repertoires with fewer than 30,000 or more than 120,000 public chains, plus five repertoires with anomalous nucleotide sharing, were excluded from co-occurrence clustering. Held by TCRdb, this immuneACCESS table contains in-frame sequences only and omits some clones. Under half of the omission traces to an unresolved V gene where checked; the cause of the rest is unknown. V and J calls and clone size are as listed in that table; D and trimming were resolved from the DNA. This sample is represented by more than 95,000 clones; 77% of them were singletons. Of the sample, roughly 12% is held by the ten largest clones.

The cohort comprised some 700 healthy bone marrow donors. At the time of sampling, every cohort member was nominally healthy, though immune exposures that went unrecorded were likely present. The donor tested CMV seropositive and was one of the 289 seropositive cohort members. A peripheral blood sample was provided by each donor, and peripheral blood mononuclear cells were used for TCR beta sequencing. Genomic DNA extraction from the blood cell samples was performed with the Qiagen DNeasy Blood Extraction Kit. The sample taken for sequencing was PBMCs. This TCR came from a woman between 35 and 50 years old in good health and CMV-seropositive. The rearranged chain carries TRBV2 and TRBJ2-7; TRBD2 could be the D gene, as 6 bases match. The nucleotides are TGTGCCAGCAGTGAAGTCGGGGGTTCATCCGAGCAGTACTTC. Translation gives CASSEVGGSSEQYF.